Each of the 15 T cell receptor beta chains below was sequenced from the same sample in a study of T cell responses to AZD1222 COVID-19 vaccine. Repertoires were generated with immunoSEQ multiplex PCR, while TCRdb's copy carries only in-frame clones and drops some. The sample lists 150,000 to 200,000 clones, around nine tenths occurring once. Source: peripheral blood, taken 28 days after the second AZD1222 dose. The receptor set was obtained from an adult who received the AZD1222 COVID-19 vaccine.

This chain links TRBV7-2 with TRBJ1-1; the D is unclear. V lost 2 bases to trimming and J lost 5 bases, with 6 bases between them. From germline, CDR1 is SGHTA and CDR2 FQGNSA. The CDR3 has 12 amino acids. Here the CDR3 DNA reads TGTGCCAGCAGCTTATACGTAACTGAAGCTTTCTTT. Its protein product is CASSLYVTEAFF.

V and J are TRBV6-2 or TRBV6-3 and TRBJ2-1, with 10 bases aligning to TRBD1. With V trimmed by 4 bases and J by 6 bases, 6 bases remained unmatched. Germline CDR1 is MNHEY and CDR2 is SVGEGT. The CDR3 loop spans 15 amino acids. The CDR3 region is CASSSGQGRINEQFF. As DNA, the CDR3 is TGTGCCAGCAGTTCGGGACAGGGGAGGATCAATGAGCAGTTCTTC.

The gene calls are TRBV28 and TRBJ2-7, with D perhaps matching TRBD2 (6 bases). This CDR3 region has 9 residues. V lost 8 bases and J lost 7, with 6 bases in between. Germline V CDR1 and CDR2: MDHEN, SYDVKM. The CDR3 here is CASGGEQYF. The CDR3 DNA reads as TGTGCCAGCGGGGGGGAGCAGTACTTC.

J is TRBJ2-7 and V is TRBV5-1, with D unclear. CDR3 length equals 13 residues. Trimming took 4 bases from V and 7 from J, leaving 15 bases between them. Germline V gives CDR1 SGHRS, CDR2 YFSETQ. CDR3 coding DNA: TGCGCCAGCAGCCCCCACGACTCCGGGGAGCAGTACTTC. This codes for CASSPHDSGEQYF. The full variable domain, its missing parts supplied by reference TRBV5-1 and TRBJ2-7, is KAGVTQTPRYLIKTRGQQVTLSCSPISGHRSVSWYQQTPGQGLQFLFEYFSETQRNKGNFPGRFSGRQFSNSRSEMNVSTLELGDSALYLCASSPHDSGEQYFGPGTRLTVT.

The chain couples TRBV7-9 to TRBJ1-1, with 11 positions matching TRBD1. With V trimmed by 11 bases and J by 1 base, 6 bases remained unmatched. Looked up from germline, CDR1 is SEHNR and CDR2 is FQNEAQ (reference sequence). CDR3 size: 14 residues. CDR3 coding DNA: TGTGCCGCGGGACAGGGGGAGTGGAACACTGAAGCTTTCTTT. Translating gives CAAGQGEWNTEAFF.

The genes are TRBV19 and TRBJ2-1; TRBD2 matches 11 bases. This CDR3 is built from 15 residues. V was clipped by 6 bases and J by 5 bases; unmatched bases: 6. The germline CDR1 and CDR2 sequences are LNHDA and SQIVND (reference sequence). The CDR3 sequence: CASRVAGGGHNEQFF. The CDR3, as DNA: TGTGCCAGTAGAGTAGCGGGAGGGGGCCACAATGAGCAGTTCTTC. The variable domain in full, with the rest retrieved from reference TRBV19 and TRBJ2-1, is DGGITQSPKYLFRKEGQNVTLSCEQNLNHDAMYWYRQDPGQGLRLIYYSQIVNDFQKGDIAEGYSVSREKKESFPLTVTSAQKNPTAFYLCASRVAGGGHNEQFFGPGTRLTVL.

In DNA form, the CDR3 reads TGTGCCAGCGAGCGGGGAGGGAGCTCCTACGAGCAGTACTTC. Protein: CASERGGSSYEQYF. The chain uses TRBV25-1 and TRBJ2-7, with 7 nucleotides matching TRBD2. In germline, CDR1 is MGHDK, CDR2 SYGVNS. The CDR3 extends over 14 amino acids. Trimming cost V 8 bases and J 0 bases; bases outside gene matches: 7.

The chain has TRBV11-2 and TRBJ2-7; TRBD2 is a possible D gene (6 bases). The V gene lost 8 bases and the J gene lost 2 bases, with 16 bases spanning the gap. The CDR3 consists of 14 residues. Germline CDR1 is SGHAT and CDR2 is FQNNGV. The CDR3 DNA reads as TGTGCCAGCCGTACCGGGACTTCTACCTACGAGCAGTACTTC. This gives the protein CASRTGTSTYEQYF.

The chain is built from TRBV4-1 and TRBJ2-7, with a weak D call TRBD1 (5 bases). This CDR3 has 13 residues. Germline loops: CDR1 MGHRA, CDR2 YSYEKL. V lost 0 bases, J lost 5 bases, and 8 bases lay in between. Here the CDR3 reads CASSQDPGNEQYF. CDR3 nucleotides: TGCGCCAGCAGCCAAGATCCAGGGAACGAGCAGTACTTC.

DNA for the CDR3: TGTGCCAGCAGCTTAGGGCAGCGGGAGAGGGACAATGAGCAGTTCTTC. It specifies CASSLGQRERDNEQFF. The chain has TRBV7-9 and TRBJ2-1; 8 bases align to TRBD2. V dropped 1 base and J dropped 5; count of bases not matched to a gene: 7. Per the germline V gene, CDR1 is SEHNR and CDR2 is FQNEAQ (reference sequence). CDR3 length: 16 residues.

CDR3 amino acids: CASSLQGAVTGNEQFF. The CDR3 DNA sequence: TGCGCCAGCAGCTTACAAGGGGCCGTAACCGGAAATGAGCAGTTCTTC. This chain uses TRBV5-1 with TRBJ2-1; maybe TRBD1 (5 bases). Trimming shortened V by 2 bases and J by 7 bases, and 19 bases separated the two germline ends. The CDR3 is 16 residues long. The germline V gene encodes CDR1 SGHRS and CDR2 YFSETQ. The full variable domain, completed using reference TRBV5-1 and TRBJ2-1, is KAGVTQTPRYLIKTRGQQVTLSCSPISGHRSVSWYQQTPGQGLQFLFEYFSETQRNKGNFPGRFSGRQFSNSRSEMNVSTLELGDSALYLCASSLQGAVTGNEQFFGPGTRLTVL.

This chain connects TRBV12-5 to TRBJ2-2; D may be TRBD1 or TRBD2 (6 bases each). Germline-derived CDR1 and CDR2 are LGHNT and FRNRAP. The CDR3 contains 14 residues. V was cut by 5 bases and J by 4 bases, with 11 bases left in between. As DNA, the CDR3 is TGTGCTAGTGGTGTGGGGGGCGGCACCGGGGAGCTGTTTTTT. Amino acid sequence: CASGVGGGTGELFF.

The chain has TRBV20-1 and TRBJ2-1; no reliable D call. The CDR3 consists of 10 residues. The V end was cut by 4 bases, the J end by 5 bases, with 3 bases between. Germline CDR1 is DFQATT and CDR2 is SNEGSKA (reference sequence). The CDR3 DNA reads as TGCAGTGCTAAAGACAATGAGCAGTTCTTC. This sequence encodes CSAKDNEQFF.

The rearrangement joins TRBV28 to TRBJ2-7; no reliable D call. There are 12 residues in the CDR3. Trimming shortened V by 1 base and J by 6 bases, and 7 bases separated the two germline ends. The germline V gene encodes CDR1 MDHEN and CDR2 SYDVKM. The CDR3 DNA follows: TGTGCCAGCAGTTTATTAGGGCGCGAGCAGTACTTC. Translating it yields CASSLLGREQYF.

This clone has more than one count but fewer than ten. This chain uses TRBV30 with TRBJ2-7, with TRBD2 matching over 7 bases. CDR1 GTSNPN and CDR2 SVGIG come from the germline V gene (reference sequence). CDR3 size: 13 residues. V shed 8 bases and J 3 bases; nucleotides not matched to a gene: 10. The CDR3 DNA is TGTGCCGGAGGTTGGCCGGGGGGCTACGAGCAGTACTTC. It specifies CAGGWPGGYEQYF.